The 17 T cell receptor beta chains in this list originate from one sample, sequenced in a study of CD8+ T cells in alopecia areata. RNA extraction was followed by reverse transcription into cDNA, which acted as the sequencing template. Repertoires were generated with immunoSEQ multiplex PCR, while TCRdb's copy carries only in-frame clones and drops some. The sample lists roughly 210,000 clones; 43% were seen once. Treatment: oral pan-JAK inhibitor, 5-10 mg twice daily. Sequenced here: CD4+ T cells sorted from blood, sampled around week 37, from a patient treated with tofacitinib. Source of these receptors: a human donor with alopecia areata.

Comment on this clone: The sample contains more than one DNA sequence encoding this CDR3. The genes are TRBV30 and TRBJ1-5; D remains unclear. Germline V gene data show CDR1 as GTSNPN and CDR2 as SVGIG (reference sequence). The CDR3 consists of 13 residues. V was trimmed by 0 bases and J by 1 base, leaving 4 bases between them. The DNA for the CDR3 is TGTGCCTGGAGTGTGGACAGCAATCAGCCCCAGCATTTT. Translating gives CAWSVDSNQPQHF.

This chain links TRBV6-5 with TRBJ1-2, with 9 bases that match TRBD1. The CDR3 runs 13 residues. The germline CDR1 and CDR2 sequences are MNHEY and SVGAGI. V lost 6 bases, J lost 6 bases, and 5 bases stayed unmatched. CDR3 in amino acids: CASSSGQGDGYTF. CDR3 in DNA: TGTGCCAGCAGCTCGGGACAGGGAGATGGCTACACCTTC.

This sequence joins TRBV7-2 and TRBJ1-1; D remains ambiguous. The ends were cut back, 1 base at V and 2 bases at J, with 8 bases in the middle. The V gene's germline CDR1 is SGHTA and CDR2 FQGNSA. The CDR3 has 14 residues. CDR3 region: CASSLVPANTEAFF. DNA for the CDR3: TGTGCCAGCAGCTTAGTCCCTGCCAACACTGAAGCTTTCTTT.

The gene calls are TRBV14 and TRBJ2-1; a possible D gene is TRBD1 (5 bases). V lost 3 bases and J 6 bases, leaving 12 bases between the germline ends. The CDR3 is 14 amino acids. Germline CDR1 reads SGHDN; CDR2 reads FVKESK. The CDR3 region has the DNA TGTGCCAGCAGCCAGAGCAGGGCCGCCAATGAGCAGTTCTTC. Its protein is CASSQSRAANEQFF.

There are a few counts of this clone. This sequence joins TRBV19 and TRBJ1-1, with 7 bases identical to TRBD1. The CDR3 contains 15 residues. Trimming cost V 6 bases and J 0 bases; bases outside gene matches: 7. Germline-derived CDR1 and CDR2 are LNHDA and SQIVND (reference sequence). CDR3 sequence (DNA): TGTGCCAGTAGACTCTCCAGGGGGGTGAACACTGAAGCTTTCTTT. As protein: CASRLSRGVNTEAFF.

V is TRBV30 and J is TRBJ2-7; tentative D call: TRBD1 (5 bases). Trimming took 0 bases from V and 0 from J, leaving 12 bases between them. This CDR3 contains 15 residues. Germline CDR1 and CDR2: GTSNPN and SVGIG (reference sequence). The CDR3 sequence: CAWSVPRGFSYEQYF. The CDR3 DNA reads TGTGCCTGGAGTGTACCAAGGGGTTTCTCCTACGAGCAGTACTTC.

This chain uses TRBV30 with TRBJ1-2; 7 bases are a match to TRBD1. The CDR3 totals 14 residues. Germline-derived CDR1 and CDR2 are GTSNPN and SVGIG (reference sequence). The ends lost 2 bases at V and 3 bases at J; junction bases unmatched: 6. The CDR3 DNA sequence: TGTGCCTGGAGTCCCGGGACAGCTCACTATGGCTACACCTTC. It codes for CAWSPGTAHYGYTF.

This clone turned up a few times. The chain couples TRBV14 to TRBJ2-2; 7 bases line up with TRBD1. The CDR3 covers 15 residues. Trimming cost V 4 bases and J 0 bases; bases outside gene matches: 2. Looked up from germline, CDR1 is SGHDN and CDR2 is FVKESK. CDR3 region: CASSRGQSNTGELFF. As DNA, the CDR3 is TGTGCCAGCAGCCGGGGACAGTCGAACACCGGGGAGCTGTTTTTT. The full variable domain, in which reference TRBV14 and TRBJ2-2 provide the parts outside the CDR3, is EAGVTQFPSHSVIEKGQTVTLRCDPISGHDNLYWYRRVMGKEIKFLLHFVKESKQDESGMPNNRFLAERTGGTYSTLKVQPAELEDSGVYFCASSRGQSNTGELFFGEGSRLTVL.

The gene calls are TRBV29-1 and TRBJ1-5; TRBD1 matches at 7 bases. Per germline, CDR1 SQVTM and CDR2 ANQGSEA. This CDR3 has 13 amino acids. The V gene end was trimmed by 4 bases and the J gene end by 3 bases; junction bases not matched to a gene: 3. The CDR3 sequence: CSVAGTVNQPQHF. CDR3 coding DNA: TGCAGCGTTGCCGGGACAGTCAATCAGCCCCAGCATTTT.

The CDR3 DNA sequence: TGCAGCGTGGTCAGGGTTAAAAGCTCTGGGGCCAACGTCCTGACTTTC. Translated, it gives CSVVRVKSSGANVLTF. J is TRBJ2-6 and V is TRBV29-1; D is possibly TRBD1 (5 bases). V lost 6 bases, J lost 0 bases, and 15 bases lay in between. The CDR3 runs 16 residues. Germline V gene sequence: CDR1 SQVTM, CDR2 ANQGSEA.

The genes are TRBV25-1 and TRBJ2-1; 9 bases line up with TRBD2. This CDR3 comprises 17 residues. The germline gives CDR1 MGHDK, CDR2 SYGVNS. V lost 4 bases to trimming and J lost 9 bases; unmatched junction nucleotides: 16. The CDR3 sequence: CASSVSFGSGSRGEQFF. The CDR3 coding sequence is TGTGCCAGCAGTGTCTCCTTTGGTAGCGGGAGTCGCGGTGAGCAGTTCTTC.

This chain joins TRBV7-2 and TRBJ2-7; 8 bases match TRBD1. The V gene's germline CDR1 is SGHTA and CDR2 FQGNSA. Germline trimming cut 8 bases from V and 0 bases from J; bases unmatched to any gene: 3. The CDR3 runs to 13 residues. The CDR3 loop reads CASAGQASYEQYF. The CDR3 DNA reads as TGTGCCAGCGCGGGACAGGCCTCCTACGAGCAGTACTTC.

This clone turned up a few times. The chain employs TRBV4-1 and TRBJ1-2; D remains unclear. V was clipped by 0 bases and J by 3 bases, with 8 bases between them. The CDR3 spans 14 residues. Germline CDR1 MGHRA, CDR2 YSYEKL. The CDR3 reads CASSQDRDDYGYTF. In DNA form, the CDR3 reads TGCGCCAGCAGCCAAGACCGCGACGACTATGGCTACACCTTC.

V usage is TRBV30 and J usage is TRBJ2-5, with TRBD2 as a possible D gene (5 bases). The CDR3 consists of 13 residues. V was shortened by 5 bases and J by 1 base, with 11 bases between the two germline ends. Germline assignment: CDR1 GTSNPN and CDR2 SVGIG (reference sequence). The CDR3 loop reads CAWGMDSQETQYF. The CDR3 DNA is TGTGCCTGGGGGATGGACTCCCAAGAGACCCAGTACTTC.

This clone qualifies as medium-sized. V is TRBV2 and J is TRBJ2-1, with 11 bases matching TRBD2. The length of the CDR3 is 16 residues. V shed 3 bases, J shed 6 bases, and the junction held 7 bases outside the gene matches. Germline CDR1 is SNHLY and CDR2 is FYNNEI. The CDR3 DNA reads as TGTGCCAGCAGTGACTTCCTAGCGGGAGGACGCAATGAGCAGTTCTTC. Translation gives CASSDFLAGGRNEQFF.

The chain combines TRBV28 with TRBJ2-3; D is uncertain. The CDR3 covers 13 residues. The germline gives CDR1 MDHEN, CDR2 SYDVKM. The ends were cut back, 3 bases at V and 5 bases at J, with 9 bases in the middle. This CDR3 is CASSLATIDTQYF. DNA of the CDR3: TGTGCCAGCAGTTTGGCGACGATAGATACGCAGTATTTT.

The genes are TRBV18 and TRBJ1-3, with D maybe TRBD1 (5 bases). V lost 0 bases, J lost 0 bases, and 9 bases lay in between. The CDR3 is 16 residues long. Per the germline V gene, CDR1 is KGHSH and CDR2 is LQKENI. The CDR3 DNA reads as TGTGCCAGCTCACCACCGGGGCAGCTCTCTGGAAACACCATATATTTT. Its translation: CASSPPGQLSGNTIYF. The variable domain in full, with the rest retrieved from reference TRBV18 and TRBJ1-3, is NAGVMQNPRHLVRRRGQEARLRCSPMKGHSHVYWYRQLPEEGLKFMVYLQKENIIDESGMPKERFSAEFPKEGPSILRIQQVVRGDSAAYFCASSPPGQLSGNTIYFGEGSWLTVV.